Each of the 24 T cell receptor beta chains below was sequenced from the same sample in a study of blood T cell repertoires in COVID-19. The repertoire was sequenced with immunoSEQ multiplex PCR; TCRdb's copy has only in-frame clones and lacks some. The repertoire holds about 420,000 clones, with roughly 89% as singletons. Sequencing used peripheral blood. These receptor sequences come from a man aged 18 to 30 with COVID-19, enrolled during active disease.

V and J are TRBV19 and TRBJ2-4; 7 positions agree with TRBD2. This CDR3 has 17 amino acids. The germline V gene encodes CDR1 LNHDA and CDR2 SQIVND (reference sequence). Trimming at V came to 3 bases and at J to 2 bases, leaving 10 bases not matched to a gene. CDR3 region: CASSILAVGRTKNIQYF. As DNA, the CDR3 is TGTGCCAGTAGTATTCTAGCGGTTGGTCGGACCAAAAACATTCAGTACTTC.

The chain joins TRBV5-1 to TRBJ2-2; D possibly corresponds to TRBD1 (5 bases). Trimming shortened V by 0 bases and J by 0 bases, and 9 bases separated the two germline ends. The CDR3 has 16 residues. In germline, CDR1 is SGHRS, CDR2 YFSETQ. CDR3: CASSLAGHSNTGELFF. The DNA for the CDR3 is TGCGCCAGCAGCTTGGCAGGACATTCGAACACCGGGGAGCTGTTTTTT.

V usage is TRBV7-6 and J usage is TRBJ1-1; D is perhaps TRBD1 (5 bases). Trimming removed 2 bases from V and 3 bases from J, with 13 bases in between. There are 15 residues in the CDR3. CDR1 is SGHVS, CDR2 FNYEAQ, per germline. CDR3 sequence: CASSLHKQADTEAFF. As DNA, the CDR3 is TGTGCCAGCAGCTTACACAAACAGGCTGACACTGAAGCTTTCTTT.

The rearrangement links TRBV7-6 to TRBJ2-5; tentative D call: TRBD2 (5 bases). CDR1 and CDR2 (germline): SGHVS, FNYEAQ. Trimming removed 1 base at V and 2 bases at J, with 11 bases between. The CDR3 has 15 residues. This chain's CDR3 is CASSLGRRSQETQYF. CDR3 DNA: TGTGCCAGCAGCTTAGGGAGGCGAAGTCAAGAGACCCAGTACTTC.

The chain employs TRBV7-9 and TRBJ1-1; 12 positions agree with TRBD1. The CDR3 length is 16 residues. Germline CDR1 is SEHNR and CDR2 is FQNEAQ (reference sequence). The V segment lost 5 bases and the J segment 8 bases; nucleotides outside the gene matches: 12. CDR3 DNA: TGTGCCAGCAGCATAGTGATGGGACAGGGGGCTGGAGAAGCTTTCTTT. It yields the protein CASSIVMGQGAGEAFF.

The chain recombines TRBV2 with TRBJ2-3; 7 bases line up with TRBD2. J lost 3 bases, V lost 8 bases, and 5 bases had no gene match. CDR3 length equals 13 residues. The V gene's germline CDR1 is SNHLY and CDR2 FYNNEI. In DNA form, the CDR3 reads TGTGCCAGCCGGACTAGGATAACAGATACGCAGTATTTT. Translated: CASRTRITDTQYF.

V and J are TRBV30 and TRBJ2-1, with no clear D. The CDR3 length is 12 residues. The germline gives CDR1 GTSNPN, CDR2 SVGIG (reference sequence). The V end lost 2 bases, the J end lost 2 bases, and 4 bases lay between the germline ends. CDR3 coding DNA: TGTGCCTGGAGTCTCGCCTACAATGAGCAGTTCTTC. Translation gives CAWSLAYNEQFF.

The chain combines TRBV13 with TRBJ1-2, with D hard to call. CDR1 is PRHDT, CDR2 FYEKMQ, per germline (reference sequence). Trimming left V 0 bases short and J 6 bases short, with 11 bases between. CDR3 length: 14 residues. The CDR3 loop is CASSLGLGRDGYTF. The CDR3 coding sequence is TGTGCCAGCAGCTTAGGATTGGGGAGGGATGGCTACACCTTC.

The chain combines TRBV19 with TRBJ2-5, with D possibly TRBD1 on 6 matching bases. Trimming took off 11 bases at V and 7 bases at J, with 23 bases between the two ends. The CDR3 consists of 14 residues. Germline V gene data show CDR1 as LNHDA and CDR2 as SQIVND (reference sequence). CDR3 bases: TGTGCCTCAAGGAGTGGGGGCCGGGCTGGGACCCAGTACTTC. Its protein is CASRSGGRAGTQYF. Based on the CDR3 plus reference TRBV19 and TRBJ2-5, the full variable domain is DGGITQSPKYLFRKEGQNVTLSCEQNLNHDAMYWYRQDPGQGLRLIYYSQIVNDFQKGDIAEGYSVSREKKESFPLTVTSAQKNPTAFYLCASRSGGRAGTQYFGPGTRLLVL.

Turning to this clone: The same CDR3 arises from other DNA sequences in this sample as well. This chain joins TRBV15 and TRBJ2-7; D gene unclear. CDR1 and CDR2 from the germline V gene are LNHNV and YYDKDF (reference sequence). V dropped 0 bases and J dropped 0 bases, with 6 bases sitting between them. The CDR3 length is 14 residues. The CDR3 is CATSRDPSSYEQYF. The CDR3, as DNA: TGTGCCACCAGCAGAGATCCGAGCTCCTACGAGCAGTACTTC. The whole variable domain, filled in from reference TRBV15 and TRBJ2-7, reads DAMVIQNPRYQVTQFGKPVTLSCSQTLNHNVMYWYQQKSSQAPKLLFHYYDKDFNNEADTPDNFQSRRPNTSFCFLDIRSPGLGDTAMYLCATSRDPSSYEQYFGPGTRLTVT.

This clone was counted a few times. The CDR3 coding sequence is TGTGCCAGCACTCAACAGGTGGGCAATCAGCCCCAGCATTTT. It encodes CASTQQVGNQPQHF. The chain employs TRBV2 and TRBJ1-5; D is perhaps TRBD1 (5 bases). The germline V and J ends were trimmed by 7 bases and 2 bases, with 12 bases remaining between them. In germline, CDR1 is SNHLY, CDR2 FYNNEI. The length of the CDR3 is 14 residues.

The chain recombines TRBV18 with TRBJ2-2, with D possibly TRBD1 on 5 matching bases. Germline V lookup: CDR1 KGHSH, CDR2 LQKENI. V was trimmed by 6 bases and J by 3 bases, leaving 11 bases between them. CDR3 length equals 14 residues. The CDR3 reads CASSPRADTGELFF. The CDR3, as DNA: TGTGCCAGCTCGCCCAGGGCGGACACCGGGGAGCTGTTTTTT.

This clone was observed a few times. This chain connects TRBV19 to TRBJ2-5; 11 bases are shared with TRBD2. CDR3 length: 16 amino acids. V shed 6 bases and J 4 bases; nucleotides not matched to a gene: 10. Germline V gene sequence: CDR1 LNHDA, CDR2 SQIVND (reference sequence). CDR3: CASRKDTSGGSETQYF. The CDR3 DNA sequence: TGTGCCAGTAGGAAGGATACTAGCGGGGGTTCAGAGACCCAGTACTTC.

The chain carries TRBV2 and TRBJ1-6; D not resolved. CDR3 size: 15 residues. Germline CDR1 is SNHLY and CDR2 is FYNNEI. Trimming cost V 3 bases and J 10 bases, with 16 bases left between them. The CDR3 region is CASSELGSGESPLHF. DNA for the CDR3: TGTGCCAGCAGTGAGCTCGGATCGGGTGAATCACCCCTCCACTTT.

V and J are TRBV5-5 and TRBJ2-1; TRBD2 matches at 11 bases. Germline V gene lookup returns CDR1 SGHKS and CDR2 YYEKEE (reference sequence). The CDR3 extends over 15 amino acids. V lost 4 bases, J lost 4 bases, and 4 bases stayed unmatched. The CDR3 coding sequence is TGTGCCAGCAGCGCCGGGACTAGCGGATACAATGAGCAGTTCTTC. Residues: CASSAGTSGYNEQFF.

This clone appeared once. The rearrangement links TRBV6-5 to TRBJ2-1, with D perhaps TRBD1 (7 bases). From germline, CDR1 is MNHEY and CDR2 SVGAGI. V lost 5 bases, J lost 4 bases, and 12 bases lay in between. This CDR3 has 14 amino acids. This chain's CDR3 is CASSPGGTYNEQFF. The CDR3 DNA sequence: TGTGCCAGCAGTCCAGGGGGGACTTACAATGAGCAGTTCTTC.

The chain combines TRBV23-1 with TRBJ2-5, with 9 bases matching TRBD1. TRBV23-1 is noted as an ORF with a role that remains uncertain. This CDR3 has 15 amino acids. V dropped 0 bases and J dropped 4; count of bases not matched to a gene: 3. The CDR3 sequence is CASSQSGQGGETQYF. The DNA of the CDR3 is TGCGCCAGCAGTCAATCGGGACAGGGCGGAGAGACCCAGTACTTC.

CDR3 protein: CASSSRGAQGGNEQFF. The CDR3 DNA follows: TGTGCCAGCAGCTCCCGAGGAGCCCAGGGGGGTAATGAGCAGTTCTTC. The chain links TRBV7-3 to TRBJ2-1, with D tentatively TRBD1 (7 bases). Germline V gene sequence: CDR1 SGHTA, CDR2 FQGTGA. The CDR3 contains 16 residues. V dropped 4 bases and J dropped 7 bases, with 20 bases sitting between them.

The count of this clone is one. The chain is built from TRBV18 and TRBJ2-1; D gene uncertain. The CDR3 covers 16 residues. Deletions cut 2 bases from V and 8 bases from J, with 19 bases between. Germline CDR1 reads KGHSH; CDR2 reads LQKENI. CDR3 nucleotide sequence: TGTGCCAGCTCACCAAGGCAGGCAGGCCTTACAGATGAGCAGTTCTTC. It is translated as CASSPRQAGLTDEQFF.

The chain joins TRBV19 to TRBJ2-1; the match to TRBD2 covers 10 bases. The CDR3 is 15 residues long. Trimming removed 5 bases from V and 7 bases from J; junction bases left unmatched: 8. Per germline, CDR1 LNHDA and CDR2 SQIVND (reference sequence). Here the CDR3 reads CASSGVAGGVNEQFF. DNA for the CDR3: TGTGCCAGTAGTGGGGTAGCGGGAGGTGTAAATGAGCAGTTCTTC. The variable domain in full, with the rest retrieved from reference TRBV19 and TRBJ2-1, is DGGITQSPKYLFRKEGQNVTLSCEQNLNHDAMYWYRQDPGQGLRLIYYSQIVNDFQKGDIAEGYSVSREKKESFPLTVTSAQKNPTAFYLCASSGVAGGVNEQFFGPGTRLTVL.

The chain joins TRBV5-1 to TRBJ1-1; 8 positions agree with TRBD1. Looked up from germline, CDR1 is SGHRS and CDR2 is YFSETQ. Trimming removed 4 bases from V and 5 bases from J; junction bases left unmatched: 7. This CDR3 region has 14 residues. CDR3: CASSPRQGRTEAFF. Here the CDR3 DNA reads TGCGCCAGCAGCCCAAGACAGGGGAGGACTGAAGCTTTCTTT.

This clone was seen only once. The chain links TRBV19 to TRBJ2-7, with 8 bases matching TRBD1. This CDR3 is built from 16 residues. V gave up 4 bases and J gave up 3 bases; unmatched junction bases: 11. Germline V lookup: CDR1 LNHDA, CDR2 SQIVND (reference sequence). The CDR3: CASSKGRTGRVYEQYF. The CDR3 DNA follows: TGTGCCAGTAGTAAGGGTCGGACAGGGCGAGTCTACGAGCAGTACTTC. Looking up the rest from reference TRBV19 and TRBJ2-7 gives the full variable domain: DGGITQSPKYLFRKEGQNVTLSCEQNLNHDAMYWYRQDPGQGLRLIYYSQIVNDFQKGDIAEGYSVSREKKESFPLTVTSAQKNPTAFYLCASSKGRTGRVYEQYFGPGTRLTVT.

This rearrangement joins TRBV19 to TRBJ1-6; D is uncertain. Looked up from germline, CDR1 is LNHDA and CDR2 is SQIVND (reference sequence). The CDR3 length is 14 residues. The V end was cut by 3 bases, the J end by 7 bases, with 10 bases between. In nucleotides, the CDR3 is TGTGCCAGTAGTATGAAACAGATAAATTCACCCCTCCACTTT. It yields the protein CASSMKQINSPLHF.

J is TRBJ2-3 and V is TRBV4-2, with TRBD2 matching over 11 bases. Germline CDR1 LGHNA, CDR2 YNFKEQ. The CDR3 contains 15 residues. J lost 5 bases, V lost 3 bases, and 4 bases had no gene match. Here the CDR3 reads CASSHSSGRIDTQYF. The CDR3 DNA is TGTGCCAGCAGCCACTCTAGCGGGAGGATAGATACGCAGTATTTT.